This T cell receptor (beta chain) was obtained from a study of human T cells and chemical hapten exposure. Study-level results: Counts of expanded TCRs (at PT1) showed a positive correlation with patch test score.

TCRdb itself ran the RACE reads through MiXCR, one entry per CDR3 protein. The sample has about 270,000 distinct CDR3 sequences, approximately 8% seen once. Concerning this clonotype itself: What it binds is unknown.

The V end lost 3 bases, the J end lost 5 bases, and 7 bases lay between the germline ends. Looked up from germline, CDR1 is MNHEY and CDR2 is SVGEGT. The CDR3 runs 12 residues. Documented time point: pre-sensitization, week 0. Sample treatment: therapeutic diphenylcyclopropenone sensitization with weekly scalp DPC. The sample was whole blood, taken in connection with sensitization to the hapten diphenylcyclopropenone (DPC). This clonotype originated in a man aged 18 to 30 with alopecia areata. Some clones in this sample may be carry-over from other donors' samples. The rearrangement links TRBV6-2 or TRBV6-3 to TRBJ1-2; no clear D. CDR3 amino acids: CASSYQEYGYTF. In DNA form, the CDR3 reads TGTGCCAGCAGTTATCAGGAGTATGGCTACACCTTC.